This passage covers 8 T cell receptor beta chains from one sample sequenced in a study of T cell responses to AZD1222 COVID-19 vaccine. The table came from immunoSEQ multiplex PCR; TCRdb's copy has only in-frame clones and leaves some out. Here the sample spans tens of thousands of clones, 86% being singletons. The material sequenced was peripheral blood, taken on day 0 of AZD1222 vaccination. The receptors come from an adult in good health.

The CDR3 region has the DNA TGTGCCAGCAGCGCTACTAGCTTACTTTCCTACGAGCAGTACTTC. Its protein product is CASSATSLLSYEQYF. The chain recombines TRBV7-8 with TRBJ2-7; a weak D match, TRBD2 (6 bases). V gave up 5 bases and J gave up 1 base, with 15 bases separating them. Germline lookup yields CDR1 SGHVS and CDR2 FQNEAQ. This CDR3 has 15 amino acids.

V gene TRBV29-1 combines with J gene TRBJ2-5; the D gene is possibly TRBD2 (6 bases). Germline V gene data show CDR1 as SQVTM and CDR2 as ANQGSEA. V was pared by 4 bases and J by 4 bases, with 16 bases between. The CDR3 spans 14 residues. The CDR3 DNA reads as TGCAGCGTTGGCGGGGTTATAGTGGGAGAGACCCAGTACTTC. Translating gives CSVGGVIVGETQYF.

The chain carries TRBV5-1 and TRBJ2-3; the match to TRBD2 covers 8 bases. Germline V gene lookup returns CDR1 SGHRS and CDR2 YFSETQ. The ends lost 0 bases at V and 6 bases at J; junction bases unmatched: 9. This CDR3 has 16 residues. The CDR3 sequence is CASSLDSSGVQDTQYF. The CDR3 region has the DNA TGCGCCAGCAGCTTGGATAGTAGCGGGGTACAGGATACGCAGTATTTT. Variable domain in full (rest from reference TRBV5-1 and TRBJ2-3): KAGVTQTPRYLIKTRGQQVTLSCSPISGHRSVSWYQQTPGQGLQFLFEYFSETQRNKGNFPGRFSGRQFSNSRSEMNVSTLELGDSALYLCASSLDSSGVQDTQYFGPGTRLTVL.

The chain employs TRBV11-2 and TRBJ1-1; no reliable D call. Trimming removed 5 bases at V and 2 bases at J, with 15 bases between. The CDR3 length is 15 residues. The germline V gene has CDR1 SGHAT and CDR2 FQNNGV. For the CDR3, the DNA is TGTGCCAGCAGCCAATTTGGAAGTTTTAACACTGAAGCTTTCTTT. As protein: CASSQFGSFNTEAFF.

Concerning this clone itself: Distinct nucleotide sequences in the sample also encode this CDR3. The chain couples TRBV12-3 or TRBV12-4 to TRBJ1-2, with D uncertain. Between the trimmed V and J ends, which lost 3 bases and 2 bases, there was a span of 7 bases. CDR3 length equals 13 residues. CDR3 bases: TGTGCCAGCAGTTTGGGTCAGAACTATGGCTACACCTTC. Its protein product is CASSLGQNYGYTF.

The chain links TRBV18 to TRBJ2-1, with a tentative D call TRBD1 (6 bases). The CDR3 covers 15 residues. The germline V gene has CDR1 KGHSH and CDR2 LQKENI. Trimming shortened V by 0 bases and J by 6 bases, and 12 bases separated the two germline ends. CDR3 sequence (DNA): TGTGCCAGCTCACCACCGAACAGAGGGGGCAATGAGCAGTTCTTC. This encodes CASSPPNRGGNEQFF.

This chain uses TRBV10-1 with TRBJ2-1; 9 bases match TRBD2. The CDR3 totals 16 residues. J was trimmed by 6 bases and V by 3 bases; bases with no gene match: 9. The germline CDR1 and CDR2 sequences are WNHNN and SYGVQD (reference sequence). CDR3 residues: CASSDNRLAGRNEQFF. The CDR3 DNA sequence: TGCGCCAGCAGTGACAATCGGCTAGCGGGGCGCAATGAGCAGTTCTTC.

Here the CDR3 reads CASSLGDRGGGYTF. CDR3 DNA sequence: TGCGCCAGCAGCTTGGGGGACAGGGGAGGTGGCTACACCTTC. The chain couples TRBV5-1 to TRBJ1-2; 10 bases match TRBD1. The ends lost 0 bases at V and 7 bases at J; junction bases unmatched: 3. CDR1 is SGHRS and CDR2 is YFSETQ in the germline V gene. CDR3 size: 14 residues.